The entry that follows covers one TCR beta chain sequence. Its target is unknown. The CDR3 spans 15 residues. Germline loops: CDR1 SGHDN, CDR2 FVKESK. The junction had 6 bases not matched to a gene; V was cut back by 1 base and J by 4 bases. These data are taken from a study of cytomegalovirus exposure and HLA in healthy donors. PCR employed 60 Vbeta and 13 Jbeta primers. Using immunoSEQ multiplex PCR, the repertoire was profiled, and TCRdb retains in-frame clones only, with some absent. The repertoire holds about 160,000 clones, with about 65% as singletons. Study-wide results and limits: A highly shared variant cluster was judged a likely technical artifact. Most sequenced TCRs were rare (though some public TCRs occurred in many donors).

The receptor's source is a woman in her thirties in good health and CMV-seronegative. Sequencing used PBMCs. This chain joins TRBV14 and TRBJ2-7; 8 nucleotides align to TRBD1. CDR3 sequence (DNA): TGTGCCAGCAGCCAAGGACGGACAGGGCGGTACGAGCAGTACTTC. This codes for CASSQGRTGRYEQYF.